The source of this T cell receptor beta chain is a study of blood T cell repertoires in COVID-19. Study in general: Material from acute and convalescent COVID-19 was sourced from the United States, Italy and Spain.

The method was immunoSEQ multiplex PCR; TCRdb's version includes in-frame clones alone and lacks a portion of them. The sample yields about 260,000 clones, approximately 90% seen once. V lost 3 bases and J lost 7; bases outside the gene matches: 1. The CDR3 runs 13 residues. Living in 25 or so US areas, the participants were between roughly 18 and 90 years of age. Cohorts were determined from participant-reported clinical history. This chain uses TRBV12-3 or TRBV12-4 with TRBJ1-5, with 9 positions matching TRBD1. The clonotype comes from a woman aged 25 to 39 with acute COVID-19. The sample comprised PBMCs or T cells enriched from blood (not recorded which). The CDR3 protein is CASSLTGGQPQHF. CDR3 bases: TGTGCCAGCAGTTTGACAGGGGGGCAGCCCCAGCATTTT.